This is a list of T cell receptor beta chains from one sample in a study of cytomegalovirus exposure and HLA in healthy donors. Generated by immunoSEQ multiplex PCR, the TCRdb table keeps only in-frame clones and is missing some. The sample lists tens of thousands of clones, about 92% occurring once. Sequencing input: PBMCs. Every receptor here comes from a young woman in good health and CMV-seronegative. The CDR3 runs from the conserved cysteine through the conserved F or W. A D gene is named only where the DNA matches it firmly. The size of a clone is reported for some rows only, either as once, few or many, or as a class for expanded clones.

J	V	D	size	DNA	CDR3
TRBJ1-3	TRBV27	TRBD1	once	TGTGCCAGCAGTTTAAGGGACAGGGGTCCCCCCCCTGGAAACACCATATATTTT	CASSLRDRGPPPGNTIYF
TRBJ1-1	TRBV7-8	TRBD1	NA	TGTGCCAGCAGCCAACCCATAGGACAGGCCAACACTGAAGCTTTCTTT	CASSQPIGQANTEAFF
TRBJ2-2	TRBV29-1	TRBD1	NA	TGCAGCGTTGGGGGAGGACAGGGGGCATCCGGGGAGCTGTTTTTT	CSVGGGQGASGELFF
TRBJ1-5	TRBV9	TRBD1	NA	TGTGCCAGCAGCGTAGCCCGAGACGGACAGGGGGCTTCTATAAACCAGCCCCAGCATTTT	CASSVARDGQGASINQPQHF
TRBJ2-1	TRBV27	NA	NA	TGTGCCAGCAGTTTAGACAACATTACCTACAATGAGCAGTTCTTC	CASSLDNITYNEQFF
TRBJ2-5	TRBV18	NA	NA	TGTGCCAGCTCACCACCGCTAGCGACGAGATGGGAGACCCAGTACTTC	CASSPPLATRWETQYF
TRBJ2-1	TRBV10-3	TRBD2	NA	TGTGCCATCAGTGGAACTAGCGGGGCTTCTAATGAGCAGTTCTTC	CAISGTSGASNEQFF
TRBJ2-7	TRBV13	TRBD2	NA	TGTGCCAGCAGTTTTACTAGCGGGGGCGTTTACGAGCAGTACTTC	CASSFTSGGVYEQYF
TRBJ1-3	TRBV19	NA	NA	TGTGCCAGTATGAAGAGTACAGGTCTAGTTCCCATATATTTT	CASMKSTGLVPIYF
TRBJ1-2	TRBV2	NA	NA	TGTGCCAGCAGTCAACTGGCGGGCAGGCAACCCCGTTGGTCGGGTGGCTACACCTTC	CASSQLAGRQPRWSGGYTF
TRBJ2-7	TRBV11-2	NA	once	TGTGCCAGCAGCCGTCCCGAAACAGGGGGAGGGTACGAGCAGTACTTC	CASSRPETGGGYEQYF
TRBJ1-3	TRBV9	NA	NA	TGTGCCAGCAGTACCACAGGAACATCTGGAAACACCATATATTTT	CASSTTGTSGNTIYF
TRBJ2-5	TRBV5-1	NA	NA	TGCGCCAGCAGCTTGATCCCGACAGGCCAAGAGACCCAGTACTTC	CASSLIPTGQETQYF
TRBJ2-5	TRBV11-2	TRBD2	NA	TGTGCCAGCAGCTTATCCGCCCTAGCGGGGGGGCCGGGTAAGACCCAGTACTTC	CASSLSALAGGPGKTQYF
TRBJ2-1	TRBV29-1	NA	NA	TGCAGCACATCGATCGGGAGCTCCTACAATGAGCAGTTCTTC	CSTSIGSSYNEQFF
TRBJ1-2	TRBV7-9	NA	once	TGTGCCAGCAGCTTAGGCGGTAACTATGGCTACACCTTC	CASSLGGNYGYTF
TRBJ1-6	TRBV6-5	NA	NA	TGTGCCAGCGCGCTGCCCGGGGGGTCACCCCTCCACTTT	CASALPGGSPLHF
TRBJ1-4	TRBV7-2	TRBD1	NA	TGTGCCAGCAGCTTAGTGGGGACAGGGGGTGAAAAACTGTTTTTT	CASSLVGTGGEKLFF
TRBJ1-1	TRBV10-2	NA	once	TGCGCCACCTCTGGGGGCGGAGGCACTGAAGCTTTCTTT	CATSGGGGTEAFF
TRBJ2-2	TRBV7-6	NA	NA	TGTGCCAGCAGCTTAGTTGCTAGCTCGGCTTCGAACACCGGGGAGCTGTTTTTT	CASSLVASSASNTGELFF
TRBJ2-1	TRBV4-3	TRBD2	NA	TGCGCCAGCAGCCAAGATCCCCGGGAGGGAAGATATGAGCAGTTCTTC	CASSQDPREGRYEQFF
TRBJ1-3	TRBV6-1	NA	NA	TGTGCCAGCAGGTTTTGGGGCAGCCCTGGAAACACCATATATTTT	CASRFWGSPGNTIYF
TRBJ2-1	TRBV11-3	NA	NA	TGTGCCAGCAGCGGATGGAGAGGTATTGGGCAGTTCTTC	CASSGWRGIGQFF
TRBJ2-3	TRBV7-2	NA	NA	TGTGCCAGCAGCCTTACTAGCACCACACAAGTTACGCAGTATTTT	CASSLTSTTQVTQYF
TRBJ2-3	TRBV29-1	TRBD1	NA	TGCAGCGTTGAATCTCGACAGGGGGCCACAGATACGCAGTATTTT	CSVESRQGATDTQYF
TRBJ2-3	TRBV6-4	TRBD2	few	TGTGCCAGCAGTGACAACGCGGGGGGCACAGATACGCAGTATTTT	CASSDNAGGTDTQYF
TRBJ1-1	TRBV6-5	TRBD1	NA	TGTGCCAGCAGTTACTCCAACAGGGGGACTGAAGCTTTCTTT	CASSYSNRGTEAFF
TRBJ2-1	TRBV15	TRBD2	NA	TGTGCCACCAGCTCCCGGGAGGGGAGCTCCTACAATGAGCAGTTCTTC	CATSSREGSSYNEQFF
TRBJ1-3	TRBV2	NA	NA	TGTGCCAGCAGTGAGAGGGCCTCTGGAAACACCATATATTTT	CASSERASGNTIYF
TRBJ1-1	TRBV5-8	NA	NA	TGTGCCAGCAGCTCCATCCCGGGGGTGGACACTGAAGCTTTCTTT	CASSSIPGVDTEAFF
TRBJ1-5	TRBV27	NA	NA	TGTGCCAGCCGCGCCGCAGGGGTTAGCAATCAGCCCCAGCATTTT	CASRAAGVSNQPQHF
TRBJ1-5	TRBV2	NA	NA	TGTGCCAGCAGTGGGAGAACGGTTAGCAATCAGCCCCAGCATTTT	CASSGRTVSNQPQHF
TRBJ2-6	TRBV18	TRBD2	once	TGTGCCAGCTCACCCCCCTCGGGAGGCGGATTCTCTGGGGCCAACGTCCTGACTTTC	CASSPPSGGGFSGANVLTF
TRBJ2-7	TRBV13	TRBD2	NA	TGTGCCAGCAGCTTACCCTCGGGGGTAGCGGGTTCCAGGGAGCAGTACTTC	CASSLPSGVAGSREQYF
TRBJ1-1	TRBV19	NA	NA	TGTGCCAGTAGTATGGGGGCGACTGAAGCTTTCTTT	CASSMGATEAFF
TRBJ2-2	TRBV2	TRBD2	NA	TGTGCCAGCAGTGCGGCTAGCGGGGGGTCGAACACCGGGGAGCTGTTTTTT	CASSAASGGSNTGELFF
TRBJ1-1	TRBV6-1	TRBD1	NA	TGTGCCAGCAGTGAGGGACAGCGGCCCTACACTGAAGCTTTCTTT	CASSEGQRPYTEAFF
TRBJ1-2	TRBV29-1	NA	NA	TGCAGCGTTCCCGAGACTGCCTATGGCTACACCTTC	CSVPETAYGYTF
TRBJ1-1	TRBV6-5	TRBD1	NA	TGTGCCAGCAGTGACAGGGTCCGTACTGAAGCTTTCTTT	CASSDRVRTEAFF
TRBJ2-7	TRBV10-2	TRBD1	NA	TGCGCCAGCACCGAGGGACAGGGGTTTTCCTACGAGCAGTACTTC	CASTEGQGFSYEQYF